The 14 T cell receptor beta chains given below trace back to one sample, sequenced in a study of shared clonotypes between healthy human individuals. TCRdb's table, derived via immunoSEQ multiplex PCR, lists solely in-frame clones and lacks some. Among about a million clones listed, about 80% were seen once. Sequenced sample: memory CD4+ T cells from PBMCs. Subset meaning: CD45RA-negative fraction. All receptors come from a man younger than 35 in good health. Some clones in this sample may be carry-over from other donors' samples.

The rearrangement links TRBV7-2 to TRBJ2-7; 7 bases are shared with TRBD2. The CDR3 has 13 residues. V shed 7 bases and J 4 bases; nucleotides not matched to a gene: 7. Germline V gives CDR1 SGHTA, CDR2 FQGNSA. Written as DNA, the CDR3 is TGTGCCAGCACGCCCTGGGAGGGTTACGAGCAGTACTTC. Translation gives CASTPWEGYEQYF.

The chain couples TRBV7-2 to TRBJ2-7, with TRBD1 identical over 9 bases. After removal of 0 bases from V and 2 bases from J, the junction contained 2 bases not matched to a gene. Germline V gene lookup returns CDR1 SGHTA and CDR2 FQGNSA. This CDR3 region has 15 residues. The CDR3 nucleotides are TGTGCCAGCAGCTTAGCGGGACAGGGAACCTACGAGCAGTACTTC. Protein sequence: CASSLAGQGTYEQYF.

This clone has just a few counts. The chain uses TRBV11-1 and TRBJ1-3, with a weak D call TRBD1 (5 bases). The CDR3 consists of 15 residues. Germline V gene lookup returns CDR1 SGHAT and CDR2 FQDESV (reference sequence). Trimming removed 5 bases at V and 0 bases at J, with 11 bases between. The CDR3 reads CASSLGTVSGNTIYF. The CDR3 coding sequence is TGTGCCAGCAGCCTCGGGACGGTCTCTGGAAACACCATATATTTT.

In this sample, this clone turned up once. Other DNA variants within this sample encode the same CDR3. The chain joins TRBV7-2 to TRBJ2-3, with D hard to call. The V gene's germline CDR1 is SGHTA and CDR2 FQGNSA. This CDR3 spans 11 amino acids. V was cut by 2 bases and J by 5 bases, with 2 bases left in between. CDR3 coding DNA: TGTGCCAGCAGCTTATTAGATACGCAGTATTTT. Encoded protein: CASSLLDTQYF.

Worth noting for this clone: The junction shows a germline mismatch at one end, possibly a read error. J is TRBJ1-2 and V is TRBV30, with D maybe TRBD1 (5 bases). This CDR3 has 13 amino acids. Germline CDR1 reads GTSNPN; CDR2 reads SVGIG (reference sequence). The CDR3 DNA sequence: TGTGCCCGGAGTGTGCGGGGGAACTATGGCTACACCTTC. Protein: CARSVRGNYGYTF.

The V call is TRBV28, the J call TRBJ1-3; possible D gene TRBD1, 6 bases. CDR1 is MDHEN, CDR2 SYDVKM, per germline. V shed 11 bases and J shed 0 bases, with 14 bases lying between them. CDR3 length equals 14 residues. CDR3 in DNA: TGTGCCGCTCGAGACAGGCCCTCTGGAAACACCATATATTTT. Encoded protein: CAARDRPSGNTIYF.

The gene calls are TRBV27 and TRBJ2-2; D is uncertain. V lost 6 bases and J 1 base, leaving 3 bases between the germline ends. CDR1 and CDR2 from the germline V gene are MNHEY and SMNVEV (reference sequence). The CDR3 has 12 amino acids. CDR3 in DNA: TGTGCCAGCAGGGGGAACACCGGGGAGCTGTTTTTT. Protein product: CASRGNTGELFF.

V usage is TRBV6-4 and J usage is TRBJ1-5, with D unclear. Trimming pared 6 bases from V and 5 bases from J, leaving 11 bases between. The germline V gene has CDR1 MRHNA and CDR2 SNTAGT. The CDR3 totals 13 residues. In nucleotides, the CDR3 is TGTGCCAGCAGCGATCAAGCTGATCAGCCCCAGCATTTT. Amino acid sequence: CASSDQADQPQHF.

The rearrangement uses TRBV6-5 and TRBJ2-1, with 11 bases lining up with TRBD2. Trimming removed 6 bases from V and 9 bases from J; junction bases left unmatched: 10. Per germline, CDR1 MNHEY and CDR2 SVGAGI. This CDR3 comprises 15 residues. CDR3 in amino acids: CASSPPGTSGGEQFF. The CDR3 DNA reads as TGTGCCAGCAGCCCTCCAGGGACTAGCGGTGGTGAGCAGTTCTTC.

This clone has only a few counts. The chain has TRBV4-3 and TRBJ1-2; 8 positions match TRBD1. Germline CDR1 LGHNA, CDR2 YSLEER. V was pared by 0 bases and J by 5 bases, with 5 bases of the junction left unmatched. The CDR3 consists of 15 residues. The CDR3 nucleotides read TGCGCCAGCAGCCAAGATGGACAGGGACGTTATGGCTACACCTTC. Encoded protein: CASSQDGQGRYGYTF.

The chain carries TRBV5-1 and TRBJ1-3; 8 bases are a match to TRBD1. The V and J ends lost 3 bases and 3 bases, in that order; junction bases with no gene match: 5. This CDR3 spans 15 amino acids. Germline values: CDR1 SGHRS, CDR2 YFSETQ. The CDR3 loop is CASSSEQGVGNTIYF. The DNA of the CDR3 is TGCGCCAGCAGCTCGGAACAGGGGGTTGGAAACACCATATATTTT.

The gene calls are TRBV5-1 and TRBJ1-2; 8 nucleotides agree with TRBD1. Trimming at V came to 0 bases and at J to 6 bases, leaving 7 bases not matched to a gene. The V gene's germline CDR1 is SGHRS and CDR2 YFSETQ. The CDR3 covers 15 residues. CDR3 residues: CASSLEYQGADGYTF. The CDR3 DNA follows: TGCGCCAGCAGCTTGGAGTACCAGGGGGCGGATGGCTACACCTTC.

This chain links TRBV4-3 with TRBJ2-3, with D possibly matching TRBD2 (5 bases). V lost 3 bases, J lost 3 bases, and 13 bases lay in between. From germline, CDR1 is LGHNA and CDR2 YSLEER. The CDR3 is made up of 15 amino acids. CDR3 residues: CASSQELRGTDTQYF. In DNA form, the CDR3 reads TGCGCCAGCAGCCAGGAGCTTAGAGGGACAGATACGCAGTATTTT.

As to this clone: Possible read error: a much larger clone is one base away. This sequence joins TRBV5-4 and TRBJ2-2; the D is unclear. From germline, CDR1 is SGHNT and CDR2 YYREEE (reference sequence). The CDR3 runs to 14 residues. V was pared by 2 bases and J by 0 bases, with 5 bases between. DNA for the CDR3: TGTGCCAGCAGCTTAAGTCCGAACACCGGGGAGCTGTTTTTT. Translated: CASSLSPNTGELFF.